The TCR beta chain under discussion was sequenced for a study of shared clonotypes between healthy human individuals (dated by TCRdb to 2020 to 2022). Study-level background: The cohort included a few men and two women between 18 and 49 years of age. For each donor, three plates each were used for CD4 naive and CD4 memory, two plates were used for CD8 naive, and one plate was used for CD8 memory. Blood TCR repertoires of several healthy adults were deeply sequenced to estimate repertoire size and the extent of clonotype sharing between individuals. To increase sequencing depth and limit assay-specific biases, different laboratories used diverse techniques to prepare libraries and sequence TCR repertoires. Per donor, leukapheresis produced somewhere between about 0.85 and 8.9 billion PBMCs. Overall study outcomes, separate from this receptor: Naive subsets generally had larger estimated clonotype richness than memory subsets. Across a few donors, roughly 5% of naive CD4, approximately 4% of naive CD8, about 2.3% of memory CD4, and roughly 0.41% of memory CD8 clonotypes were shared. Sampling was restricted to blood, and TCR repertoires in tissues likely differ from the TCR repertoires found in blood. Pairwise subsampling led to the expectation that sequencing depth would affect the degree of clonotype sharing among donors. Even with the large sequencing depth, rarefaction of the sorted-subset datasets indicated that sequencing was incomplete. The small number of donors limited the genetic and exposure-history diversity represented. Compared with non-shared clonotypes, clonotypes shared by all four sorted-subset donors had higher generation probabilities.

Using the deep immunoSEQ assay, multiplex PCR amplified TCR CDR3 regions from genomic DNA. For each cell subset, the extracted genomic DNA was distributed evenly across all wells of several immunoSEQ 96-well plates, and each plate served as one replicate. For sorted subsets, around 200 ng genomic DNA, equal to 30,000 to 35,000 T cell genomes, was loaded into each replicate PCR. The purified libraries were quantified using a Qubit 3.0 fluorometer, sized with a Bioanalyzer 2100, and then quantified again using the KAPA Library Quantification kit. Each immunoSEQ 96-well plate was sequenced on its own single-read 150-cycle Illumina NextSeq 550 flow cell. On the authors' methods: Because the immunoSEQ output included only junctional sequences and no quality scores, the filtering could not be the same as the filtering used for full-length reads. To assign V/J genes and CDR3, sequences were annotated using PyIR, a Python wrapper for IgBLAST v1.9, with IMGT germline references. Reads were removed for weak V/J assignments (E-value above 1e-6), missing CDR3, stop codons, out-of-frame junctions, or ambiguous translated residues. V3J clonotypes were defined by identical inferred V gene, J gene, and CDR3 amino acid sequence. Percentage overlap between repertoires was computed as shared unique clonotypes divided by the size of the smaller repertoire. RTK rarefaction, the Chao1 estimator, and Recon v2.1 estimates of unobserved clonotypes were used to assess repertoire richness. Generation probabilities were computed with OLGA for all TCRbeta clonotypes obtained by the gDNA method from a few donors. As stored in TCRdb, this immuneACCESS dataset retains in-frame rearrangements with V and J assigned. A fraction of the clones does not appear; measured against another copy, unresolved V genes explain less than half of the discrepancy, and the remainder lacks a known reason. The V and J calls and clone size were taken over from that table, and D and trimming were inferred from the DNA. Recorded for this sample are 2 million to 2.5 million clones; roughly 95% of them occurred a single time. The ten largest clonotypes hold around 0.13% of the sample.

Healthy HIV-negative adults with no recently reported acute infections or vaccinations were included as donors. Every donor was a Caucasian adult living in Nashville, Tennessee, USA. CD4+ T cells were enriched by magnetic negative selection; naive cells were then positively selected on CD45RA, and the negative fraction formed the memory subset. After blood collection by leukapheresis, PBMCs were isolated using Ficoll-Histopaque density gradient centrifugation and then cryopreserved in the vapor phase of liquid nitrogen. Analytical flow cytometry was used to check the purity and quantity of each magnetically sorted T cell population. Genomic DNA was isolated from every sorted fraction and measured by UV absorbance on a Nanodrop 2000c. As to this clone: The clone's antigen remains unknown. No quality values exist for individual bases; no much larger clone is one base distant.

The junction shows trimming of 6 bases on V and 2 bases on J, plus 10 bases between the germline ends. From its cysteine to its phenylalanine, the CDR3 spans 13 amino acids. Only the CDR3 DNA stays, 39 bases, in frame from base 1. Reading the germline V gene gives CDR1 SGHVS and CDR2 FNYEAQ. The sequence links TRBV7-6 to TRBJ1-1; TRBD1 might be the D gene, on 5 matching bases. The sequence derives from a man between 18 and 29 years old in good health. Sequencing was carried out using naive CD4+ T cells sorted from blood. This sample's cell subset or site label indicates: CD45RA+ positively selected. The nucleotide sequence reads TGTGCCAGCAGTGGGGGGGTAAACACTGAAGCTTTCTTT. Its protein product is CASSGGVNTEAFF. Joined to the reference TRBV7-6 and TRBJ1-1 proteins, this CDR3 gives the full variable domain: GAGVSQSPRYKVTKRGQDVALRCDPISGHVSLYWYRQALGQGPEFLTYFNYEAQQDKSGLPNDRFSAERPEGSISTLTIQRTEQRDSAMYRCASSGGVNTEAFFGQGTRLTVV.